This TCR beta chain was retrieved from a study of shared clonotypes between healthy human individuals. Trimming removed 7 bases from V and 1 base from J, with 14 bases in between. The CDR3 loop spans 16 amino acids. Germline V CDR1 and CDR2: SGHAT, FQNNGV. The table came from immunoSEQ multiplex PCR; TCRdb's copy has only in-frame clones and leaves some out. The sample carries roughly 2,300,000 clones, roughly 90% recorded once. The chain joins TRBV11-2 to TRBJ2-6; D not resolved. The receptor's source is a man between 18 and 35 years old in good health. Some clones in this sample may be carry-over from other donors' samples. Specimen: naive CD4+ T cells from PBMCs. Stated subset: CD45RA+ positively selected. The DNA of the CDR3 is TGTGCCAGCACTCTTCTCGGAGAATCTGGGGCCAACGTCCTGACTTTC. Translation: CASTLLGESGANVLTF. Filled out from reference TRBV11-2 and TRBJ2-6, the complete variable domain reads EAGVAQSPRYKIIEKRQSVAFWCNPISGHATLYWYQQILGQGPKLLIQFQNNGVVDDSQLPKDRFSAERLKGVDSTLKIQPAKLEDSAVYLCASTLLGESGANVLTFGAGSRLTVL.